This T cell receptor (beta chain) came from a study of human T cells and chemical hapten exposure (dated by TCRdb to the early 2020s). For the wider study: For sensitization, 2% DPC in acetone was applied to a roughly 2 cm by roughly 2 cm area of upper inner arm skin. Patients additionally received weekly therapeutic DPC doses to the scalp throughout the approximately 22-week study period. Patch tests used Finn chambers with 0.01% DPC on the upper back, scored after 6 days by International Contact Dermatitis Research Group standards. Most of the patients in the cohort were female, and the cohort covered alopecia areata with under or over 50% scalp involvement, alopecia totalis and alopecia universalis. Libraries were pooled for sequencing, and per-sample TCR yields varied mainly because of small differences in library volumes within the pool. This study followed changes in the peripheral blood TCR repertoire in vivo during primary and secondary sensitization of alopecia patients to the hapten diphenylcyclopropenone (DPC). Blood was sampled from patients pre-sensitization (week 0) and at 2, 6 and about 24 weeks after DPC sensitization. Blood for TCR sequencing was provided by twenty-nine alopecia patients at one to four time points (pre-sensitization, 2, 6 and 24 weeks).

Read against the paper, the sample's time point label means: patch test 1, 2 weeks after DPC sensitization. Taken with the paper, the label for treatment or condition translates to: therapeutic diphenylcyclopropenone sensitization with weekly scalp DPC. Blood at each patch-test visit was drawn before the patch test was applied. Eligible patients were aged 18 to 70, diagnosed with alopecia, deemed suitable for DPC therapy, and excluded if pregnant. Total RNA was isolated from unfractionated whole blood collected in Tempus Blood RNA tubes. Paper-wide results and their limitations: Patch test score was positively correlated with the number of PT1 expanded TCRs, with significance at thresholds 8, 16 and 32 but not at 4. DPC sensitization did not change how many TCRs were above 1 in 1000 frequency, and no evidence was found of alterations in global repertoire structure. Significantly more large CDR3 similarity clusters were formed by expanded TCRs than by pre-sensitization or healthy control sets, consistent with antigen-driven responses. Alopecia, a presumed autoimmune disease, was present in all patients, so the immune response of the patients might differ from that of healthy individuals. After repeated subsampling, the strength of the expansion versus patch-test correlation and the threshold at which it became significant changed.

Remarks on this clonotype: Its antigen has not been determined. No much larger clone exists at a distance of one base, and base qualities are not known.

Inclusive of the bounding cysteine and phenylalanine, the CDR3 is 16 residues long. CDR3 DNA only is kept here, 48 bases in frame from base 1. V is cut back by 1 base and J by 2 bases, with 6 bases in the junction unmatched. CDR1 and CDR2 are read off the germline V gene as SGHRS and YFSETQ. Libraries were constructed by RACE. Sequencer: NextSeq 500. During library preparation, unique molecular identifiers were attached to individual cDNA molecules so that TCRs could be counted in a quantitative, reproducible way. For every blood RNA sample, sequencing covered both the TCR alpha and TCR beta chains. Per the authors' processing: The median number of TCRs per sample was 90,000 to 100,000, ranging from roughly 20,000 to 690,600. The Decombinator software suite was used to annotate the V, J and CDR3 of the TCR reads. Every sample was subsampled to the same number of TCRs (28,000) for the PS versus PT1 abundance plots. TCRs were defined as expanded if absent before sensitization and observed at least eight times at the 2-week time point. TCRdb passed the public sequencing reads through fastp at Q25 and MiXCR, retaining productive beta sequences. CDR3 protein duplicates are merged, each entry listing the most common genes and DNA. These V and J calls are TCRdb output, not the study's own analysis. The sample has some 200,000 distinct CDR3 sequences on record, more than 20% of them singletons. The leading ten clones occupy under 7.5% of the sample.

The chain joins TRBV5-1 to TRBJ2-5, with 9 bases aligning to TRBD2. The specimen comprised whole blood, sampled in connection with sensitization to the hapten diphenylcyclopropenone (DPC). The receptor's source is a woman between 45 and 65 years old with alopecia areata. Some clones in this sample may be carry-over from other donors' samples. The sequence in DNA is TGCGCCAGCAGCTTGAGTGGACTAGCGAGACAAGAGACCCAGTACTTC. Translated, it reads CASSLSGLARQETQYF. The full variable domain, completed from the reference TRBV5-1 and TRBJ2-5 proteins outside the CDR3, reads KAGVTQTPRYLIKTRGQQVTLSCSPISGHRSVSWYQQTPGQGLQFLFEYFSETQRNKGNFPGRFSGRQFSNSRSEMNVSTLELGDSALYLCASSLSGLARQETQYFGPGTRLLVL.